This T cell receptor (beta chain) is from a study of T cells in Graves' hyperthyroidism and ophthalmopathy. General study findings and limits: The blood repertoire included most of the expanded thyroid clonotypes above 0.001.

In this sample, this clonotype turned up many times. Its target is unknown. Patients having uncontrolled infection, another autoimmune disease, pregnancy or lactation were not included. Out of approximately 10 ml of fresh peripheral blood came the PBMCs. This CDR3 spans 14 amino acids. The V gene lost 4 bases and the J gene lost 1 base, with 10 bases spanning the gap. Germline CDR1 and CDR2: LGHNA and YNFKEQ. Regions amplified from RNA transcripts were the TCR beta CDR3 regions. TCR CDR3 regions were first amplified by RT-PCR with HTBI primers. One entry per CDR3 protein results from TCRdb running MiXCR on the multiplex PCR reads. In the table there are approximately 430,000 distinct CDR3 sequences, 14% to 15% of which are singletons.

Sequencing was done on a sample of blood. The receptor comes from a man in his late teens or twenties with Graves' ophthalmopathy. The chain recombines TRBV4-2 with TRBJ2-5; D is unclear. The CDR3 DNA follows: TGTGCCAGCAGCCCTCGGGCCATCCAAGAGACCCAGTACTTC. Its translation is CASSPRAIQETQYF.